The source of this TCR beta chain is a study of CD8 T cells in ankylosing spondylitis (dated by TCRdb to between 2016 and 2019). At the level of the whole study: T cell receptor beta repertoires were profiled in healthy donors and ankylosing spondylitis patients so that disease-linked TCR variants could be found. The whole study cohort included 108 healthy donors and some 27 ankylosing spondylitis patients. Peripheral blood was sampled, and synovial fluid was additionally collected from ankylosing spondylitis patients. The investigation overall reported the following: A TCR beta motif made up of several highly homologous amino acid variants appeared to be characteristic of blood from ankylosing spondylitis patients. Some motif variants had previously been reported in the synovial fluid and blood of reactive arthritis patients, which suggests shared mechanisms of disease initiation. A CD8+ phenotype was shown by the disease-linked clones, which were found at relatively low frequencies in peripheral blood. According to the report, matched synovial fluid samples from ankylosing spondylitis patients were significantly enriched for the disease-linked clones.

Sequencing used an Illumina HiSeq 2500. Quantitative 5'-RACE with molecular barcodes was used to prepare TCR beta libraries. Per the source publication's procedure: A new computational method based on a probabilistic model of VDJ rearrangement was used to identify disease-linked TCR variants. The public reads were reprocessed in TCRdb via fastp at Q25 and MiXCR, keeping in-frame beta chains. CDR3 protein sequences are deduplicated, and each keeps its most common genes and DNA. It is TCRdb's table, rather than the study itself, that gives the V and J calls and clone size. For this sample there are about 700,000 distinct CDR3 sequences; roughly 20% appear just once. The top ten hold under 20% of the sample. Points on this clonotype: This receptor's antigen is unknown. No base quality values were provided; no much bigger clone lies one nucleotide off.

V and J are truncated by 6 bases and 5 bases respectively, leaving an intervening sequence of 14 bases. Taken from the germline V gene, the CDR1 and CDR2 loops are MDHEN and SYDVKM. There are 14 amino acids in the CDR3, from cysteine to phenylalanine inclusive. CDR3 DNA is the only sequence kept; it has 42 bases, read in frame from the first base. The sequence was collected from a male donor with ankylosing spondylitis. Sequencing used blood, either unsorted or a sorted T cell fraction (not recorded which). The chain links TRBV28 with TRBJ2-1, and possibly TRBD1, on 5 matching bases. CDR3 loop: CASSLAQGNNEQFF. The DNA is TGTGCCAGCAGCCTGGCTCAGGGAAACAATGAGCAGTTCTTC.